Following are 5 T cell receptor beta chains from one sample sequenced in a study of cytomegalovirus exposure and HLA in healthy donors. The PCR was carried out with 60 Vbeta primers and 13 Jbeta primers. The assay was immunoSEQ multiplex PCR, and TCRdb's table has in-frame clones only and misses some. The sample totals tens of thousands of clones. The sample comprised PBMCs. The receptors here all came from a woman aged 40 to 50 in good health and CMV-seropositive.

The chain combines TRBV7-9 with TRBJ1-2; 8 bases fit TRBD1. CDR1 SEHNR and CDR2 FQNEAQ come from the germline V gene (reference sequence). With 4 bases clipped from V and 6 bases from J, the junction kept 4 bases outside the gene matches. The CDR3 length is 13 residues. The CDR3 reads CASSSGQGNGYTF. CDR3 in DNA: TGTGCCAGCAGCTCCGGACAGGGAAATGGCTACACCTTC.

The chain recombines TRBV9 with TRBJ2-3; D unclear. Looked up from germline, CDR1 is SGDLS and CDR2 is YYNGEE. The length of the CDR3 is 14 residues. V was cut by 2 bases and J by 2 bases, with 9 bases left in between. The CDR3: CASSVDKATDTQYF. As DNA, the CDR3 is TGTGCCAGCAGCGTTGACAAAGCCACAGATACGCAGTATTTT.

The CDR3: CASSEALHQPQHF. In DNA form, the CDR3 reads TGTGCCAGCAGTGAAGCACTACATCAGCCCCAGCATTTT. The chain couples TRBV6-1 to TRBJ1-5; D gene uncertain. Trimming stripped 0 bases from V and 5 bases from J, with 5 bases between. Germline loops: CDR1 MNHNS, CDR2 SASEGT. This CDR3 comprises 13 residues.

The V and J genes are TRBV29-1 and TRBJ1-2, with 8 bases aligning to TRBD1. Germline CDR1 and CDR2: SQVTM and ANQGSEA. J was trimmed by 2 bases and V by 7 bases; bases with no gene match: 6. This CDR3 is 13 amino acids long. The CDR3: CSGGDRRNYGYTF. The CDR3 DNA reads TGCAGCGGGGGGGACAGGAGAAACTATGGCTACACCTTC. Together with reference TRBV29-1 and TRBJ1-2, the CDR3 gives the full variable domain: SAVISQKPSRDICQRGTSLTIQCQVDSQVTMMFWYRQQPGQSLTLIATANQGSEATYESGFVIDKFPISRPNLTFSTLTVSNMSPEDSSIYLCSGGDRRNYGYTFGSGTRLTVV.

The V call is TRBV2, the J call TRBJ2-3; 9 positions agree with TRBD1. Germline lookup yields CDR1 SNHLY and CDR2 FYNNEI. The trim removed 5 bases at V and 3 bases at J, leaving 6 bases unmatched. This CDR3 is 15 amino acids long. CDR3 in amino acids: CASSSRTGATDTQYF. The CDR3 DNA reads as TGTGCCAGCAGTTCTAGGACAGGGGCGACAGATACGCAGTATTTT.